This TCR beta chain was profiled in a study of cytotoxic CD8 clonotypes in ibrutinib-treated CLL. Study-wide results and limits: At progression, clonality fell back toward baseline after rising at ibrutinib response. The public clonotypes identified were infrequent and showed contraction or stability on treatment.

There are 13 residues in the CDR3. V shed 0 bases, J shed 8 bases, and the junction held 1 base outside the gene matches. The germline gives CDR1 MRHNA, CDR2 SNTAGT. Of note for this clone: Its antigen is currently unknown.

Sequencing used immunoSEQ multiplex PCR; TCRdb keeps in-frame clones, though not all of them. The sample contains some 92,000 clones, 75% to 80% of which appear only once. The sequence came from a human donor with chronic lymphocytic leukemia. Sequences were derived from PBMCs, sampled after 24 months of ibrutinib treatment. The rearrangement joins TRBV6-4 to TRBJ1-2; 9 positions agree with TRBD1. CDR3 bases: TGTGCCAGCAGTGACTCGACAGGGGGAGGCTACACCTTC. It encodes CASSDSTGGGYTF.